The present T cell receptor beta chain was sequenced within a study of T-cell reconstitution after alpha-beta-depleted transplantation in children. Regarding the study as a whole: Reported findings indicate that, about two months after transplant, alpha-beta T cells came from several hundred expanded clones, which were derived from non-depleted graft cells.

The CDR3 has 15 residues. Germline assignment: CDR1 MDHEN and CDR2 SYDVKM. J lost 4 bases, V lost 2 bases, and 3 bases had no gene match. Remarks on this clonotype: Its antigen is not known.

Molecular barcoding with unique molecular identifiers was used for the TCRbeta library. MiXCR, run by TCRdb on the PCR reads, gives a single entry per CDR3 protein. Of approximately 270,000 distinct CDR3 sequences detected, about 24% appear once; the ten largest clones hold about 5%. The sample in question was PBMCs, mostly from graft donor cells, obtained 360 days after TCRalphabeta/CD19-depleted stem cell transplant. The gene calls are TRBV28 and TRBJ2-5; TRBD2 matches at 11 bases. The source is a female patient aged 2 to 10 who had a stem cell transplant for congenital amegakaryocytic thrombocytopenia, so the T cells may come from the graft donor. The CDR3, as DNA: TGTGCCAGCAGTTTACAACTAGCGGGAGTAGAGACCCAGTACTTC. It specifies CASSLQLAGVETQYF.